This T cell receptor (beta chain) was sequenced in a study of cytomegalovirus exposure and HLA in healthy donors (dated by TCRdb to 2015 to 2018). A note on the overall study: In an earlier analysis of fewer than 750 of the donors, roughly 300 Gb of sequence data and 90 million to 120 million unique TCR beta sequences from about 180 million T cells were reported. Among 398 genotyped donors of the cohort, an average of about 220,000 unique TCR beta nucleotide sequences was sequenced per donor, of which roughly 17% were non-productive. Genome-wide SNP genotypes for about 65% of the 666 donors were used in a later genetic analysis, which treated that subset as a discovery cohort. A handful of DR-DQ haplotypes were handled as single units for association and clustering because linkage in the cohort was strong. In a later analysis, previously published TCR beta repertoires from 670 or so donors were re-analyzed and high-resolution HLA genotyping was added so that TCR occurrence patterns could be studied. Typing coverage varied by locus: 629-630 donors for A, B, C, DRB1 and DQB1; roughly 560 for DQA1; around 570 for DPA1; around 490 for DPB1. Around 320 gigabases of sequencing data and approximately 84 million unique TCR sequences were included in an early release covering over 600 HLA-typed donors. Along with the approximately 700-subject first cohort, a separate validation cohort of over a hundred different subjects was used. All discovery cohort repertoires had been generated on a single sequencing platform. Both class I and class II loci were covered by HLA typing, at four-digit resolution. The study profiled the T cell repertoires of some 610 subjects by immunosequencing and related them to cytomegalovirus serostatus. Rather than using new phenotypic data, the later analysis identified candidate immune exposures from TCR beta sequences and from how often those sequences occurred across donors. High-throughput TCR immunosequencing, statistical association of individual TCRs with disease status, and machine learning were combined to predict cytomegalovirus infection status. The study aimed to test whether signatures of past pathogen exposure could be identified by cataloging public T cell receptors. Donor age, sex, ethnicity and CMV serostatus were compiled alongside the repertoire data. Of the roughly 400 genotyped donors, roughly 85% fell in the genetic ancestry cluster associated with self-reported Caucasian donors. An earlier analysis of 450 to 750 of the donors used high-throughput TCR beta sequencing to judge whether each TCR beta V gene segment behaved as functional or pseudogenic.

The library was obtained by the immunoSEQ multiplex PCR assay. For the multiplex PCR, a mixture combining 60 forward primers for TCR Vbeta segments and 13 reverse primers for TCR Jbeta segments was used. Amplification of the CDR3 region of rearranged TCR beta genes was performed with a multiplex PCR assay on genomic DNA. Amplified TCR beta libraries were sequenced as 87-base-pair reads on the Illumina HiSeq System. Concerning the study's data processing: A later analysis counted approximately 74 million unique TCR beta chains across the 550 to 800 repertoires, and roughly 9.9 million of these chains were shared by at least two donors. A nearest-neighbor algorithm error-corrected the raw reads and collapsed the reads into unique sequences, merging closely related sequences to remove PCR and sequencing errors. Alignment of CDR3 sequences to IMGT reference sequences was used to assign V, D and J gene segments. For a sequence to be retained, a match of at least six nucleotides to both a V gene segment and a J gene segment was required. A rearrangement counted as productive if the CDR3 had no stop codons and remained in frame with V and J, and every other rearrangement counted as non-productive. Following IMGT convention, CDR3 was defined as the stretch from the second conserved V-encoded cysteine up to the conserved J-encoded phenylalanine. In an earlier analysis of around 570 of the donors, sequences lacking an unambiguous match to a single V gene segment were excluded. In an earlier analysis of a few hundred of the donors, V segments were called functional above 56.7% productive rearrangements and were called segregating when the between-donor standard deviation exceeded 5%. A statistical classification framework was built to diagnose cytomegalovirus status from the catalog of TCR beta chain sequences. In a later analysis, V and J genes were assigned by comparing TCR nucleotide sequences against IMGT/GENE-DB human TR gene sequences. Using the TCRdist pipeline, a later analysis assigned CDR3 sequences along with most-parsimonious VDJ recombination scenarios. In a later analysis, each TCR beta chain was defined by its CDR3 amino acid sequence together with its V-gene family, and reads without a unique V-gene family were excluded. As a way to deal with suspected cross-contamination and a sequencing artifact, a later analysis dropped over 550 nucleotide sequences that were highly shared and had low generation probability. In a later analysis, a clonal expansion index for each public chain was calculated from normalized within-repertoire ranks of inferred template counts. In a later analysis, generation probabilities were computed with a VDJ recombination model fitted to out-of-frame rearrangements, and the resulting probabilities were checked against IGoR. In a later analysis, TCR-TCR, TCR-HLA and TCR-CMV co-occurrence was scored with hypergeometric tests, and a repertoire-size bias correction was applied to TCR pairs. In a later analysis, false discovery rates were estimated by permuting HLA or CMV assignments 20 times. In a later analysis, co-occurring TCRs were grouped using DBSCAN, and TCRdist sequence similarity was added for clustering within HLA-allele-positive subsets. Repertoires with fewer than 30,000 or more than 120,000 public chains, plus five repertoires with anomalous nucleotide sharing, were excluded from co-occurrence clustering. TCRdb provides this immuneACCESS table in a form limited to in-frame rearrangements. Some clones are lacking; in checked studies, under half of them reflect an unresolved V gene, and why the rest are absent is not known. D and trimming were read from the DNA, whereas the V and J calls and clone size are those reported in that table. This sample lists 150,000 to 200,000 clones; 80% to 85% were detected once. The ten largest clones capture around 2.1% of the sample.

The CDR3 runs 12 residues from the cysteine to the phenylalanine. CDR3 DNA is the only sequence kept; it has 36 bases, read in frame from the first base. The germline V gene supplies CDR1 SNHLY and CDR2 FYNNEI. At the junction V is shortened by 6 bases and J by 5 bases, with 8 bases in between. Worth noting for this clone: Its recognized antigen is unknown. Within one base of it there is no much larger clone, and no base qualities were kept.

Broad study findings and their caveats: A further reported finding was that TCR beta sequences accurately predicted the HLA-A and HLA-B alleles for most subjects in the first cohort. According to a later genetic analysis, donors in an Asian-associated ancestry cluster had fewer N-insertions in productive TCRs than the roughly 660-donor mean. The sequencing pipeline was judged likely to have produced a cluster of highly shared sequence variants as a technical artifact. HLA typing was unavailable for some donors at each locus, so association tests used only the typed subset. A later analysis found that most CMV-associated TCR beta chains appeared HLA-restricted, with HLA associations seemingly driven largely by CMV exposure. Because counts were too low, some 16 rarely observed V segments, including chromosome 9 orphons, were excluded from the earlier analysis of several hundred of the donors. An association between a missense DCLRE1C variant and V-gene and J-gene trimming of TCR beta chains was found in a later genetic analysis and replicated in an independent cohort. In this cohort, only TCR beta chains were sequenced, and detectable features were limited by the absence of alpha or paired-chain data. A later analysis associated about 17,000 TCR beta sequences with specific HLA alleles at a false discovery rate of 0.05. Three of the identified cytomegalovirus-associated TCR beta chains were confirmed in vitro to be specific for cytomegalovirus antigens. Correlated functional status among segregating V segments might be attributable to linkage disequilibrium, but an unknown experimental factor could not be ruled out. Most TCR sequences were observed very rarely across donors, whereas some public TCRs were present in many individuals. Roughly uniform sequencing depth across donors was assumed in presence/absence analyses, although this assumption may not hold. Cytomegalovirus status was reported to be diagnosed by the classifier with high specificity and sensitivity in both the original and validation cohorts. Because the 87-base-pair reads could not distinguish some IMGT-functional V segments, including TRBV6-2 and TRBV6-3, those segments were excluded. When HLA alleles, especially DR and DQ, strongly co-occurred, attributing TCR associations to individual alleles was difficult. The only immune exposure information available for the cohort was CMV serostatus. A later analysis reported that several top co-occurrence clusters appeared linked to parvovirus B19, influenza, CMV and Epstein-Barr virus. Compared with equally common non-associated chains, HLA-associated TCR beta chains in a later analysis were more clonally expanded and had lower generation probabilities. According to a later analysis, TCR association rates differed among HLA loci, with DRB1 alleles showing the most associated TCRs and HLA-C alleles showing the fewest. The authors suggested that the approach could potentially be extended to other disease states and immunological phenotypes. The study gave a list of under 200 TCR beta chains associated with cytomegalovirus. In an earlier analysis of about 540 of the donors, most TCR beta V segments were observed in productive rearrangements about 87% or about 30% of the time, broadly matching IMGT annotations.

In total, approximately 700 healthy bone marrow donors made up the cohort. All cohort members were sampled while nominally healthy, although unrecorded immune exposures were likely present. The donor was CMV seropositive and belonged to the group of 250 to 350 seropositive cohort members. A peripheral blood sample was collected from each donor, and TCR beta sequencing was performed on peripheral blood mononuclear cells. Genomic DNA was extracted from the blood cell samples with the Qiagen DNeasy Blood Extraction Kit. This TCR was sampled from a young woman in good health and CMV-seropositive. The sequencing input was PBMCs. This sequence uses TRBV2 and TRBJ2-1; a tentative D match to TRBD2 spans 5 bases. CDR3 protein: CASRRRHNEQFF. At the DNA level, the sequence is TGTGCCAGCAGGAGGAGGCACAATGAGCAGTTCTTC. Supplemented by the reference TRBV2 and TRBJ2-1 proteins around the CDR3, the complete variable domain is EPEVTQTPSHQVTQMGQEVILRCVPISNHLYFYWYRQILGQKVEFLVSFYNNEISEKSEIFDDQFSVERPDGSNFTLKIRSTKLEDSAMYFCASRRRHNEQFFGPGTRLTVL.